This TCR beta chain was sequenced for a study of blood T cell repertoires in COVID-19. V lost 4 bases and J 4 bases, leaving 14 bases between the germline ends. This CDR3 spans 14 amino acids. Germline values: CDR1 SNHLY, CDR2 FYNNEI. Original processing methods: Amplification from reference gene primers served as the basis for estimated nucleated cell counts. Measured with immunoSEQ multiplex PCR; TCRdb has only the in-frame clones, and not every one. V, J and clone size were drawn from that table, and D and trimming were deduced from the DNA. The top ten hold roughly 9.6% of the sample, which has about 240,000 clones, approximately 80% seen once.

The chain carries TRBV2 and TRBJ2-7, with D possibly matching TRBD1 (6 bases). This clonotype was obtained from a woman of 80 years or more with acute or convalescent COVID-19. The source material was peripheral blood. The CDR3 DNA sequence: TGTGCCAGCAGTGTCAGGACAGTGCGTTACGAGCAGTACTTC. Translated: CASSVRTVRYEQYF.